This TCR beta chain comes out of a study of siplizumab effects on memory and regulatory T cells. Study conclusions and caveats: Roughly 80-96% of proliferating CD4+ or CD8+ clones lacked an assignable naive or memory phenotype. Naive T cells appeared more varied than memory cells and looked like key alloresponse contributors.

Remarks on this clone: Its antigen is as yet unknown.

The germline V gene has CDR1 LNHDA and CDR2 SQIVND (reference sequence). The length of the CDR3 is 16 residues. V lost 9 bases and J lost 0, with 15 bases in between. Assays were performed on roughly 96,000 TCR templates per sample. Generated by immunoSEQ multiplex PCR, the TCRdb table keeps only in-frame clones and is missing some. Seen here are roughly 92,000 clones, around 94% observed once, and the top ten hold approximately 1.5%. V is TRBV19 and J is TRBJ2-6; D possibly corresponds to TRBD2 (5 bases). The specimen sequenced was non-Treg CD4+ T cells sorted from blood. The receptor's source is a human donor in good health. CDR3: CASHTGISSGANVLTF. In nucleotides, the CDR3 is TGTGCCAGCCACACGGGAATCAGCTCTGGGGCCAACGTCCTGACTTTC.